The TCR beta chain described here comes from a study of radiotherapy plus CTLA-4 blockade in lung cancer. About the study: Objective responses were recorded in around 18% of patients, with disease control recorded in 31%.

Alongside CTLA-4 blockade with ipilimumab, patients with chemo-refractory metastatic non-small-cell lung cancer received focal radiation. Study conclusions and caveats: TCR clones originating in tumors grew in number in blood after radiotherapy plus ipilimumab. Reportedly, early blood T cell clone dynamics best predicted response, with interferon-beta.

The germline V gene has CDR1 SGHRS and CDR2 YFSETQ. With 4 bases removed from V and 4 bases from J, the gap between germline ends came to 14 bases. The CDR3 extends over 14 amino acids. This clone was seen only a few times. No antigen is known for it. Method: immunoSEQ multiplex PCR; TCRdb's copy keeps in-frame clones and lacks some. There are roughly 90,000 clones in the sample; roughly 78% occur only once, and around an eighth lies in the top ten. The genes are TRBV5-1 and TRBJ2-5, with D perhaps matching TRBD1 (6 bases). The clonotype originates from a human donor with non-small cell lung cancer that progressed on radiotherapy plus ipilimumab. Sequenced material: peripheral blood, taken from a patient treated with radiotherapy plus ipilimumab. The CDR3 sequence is CASSQTGILETQYF. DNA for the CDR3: TGCGCCAGCAGCCAAACAGGGATCCTAGAGACCCAGTACTTC.